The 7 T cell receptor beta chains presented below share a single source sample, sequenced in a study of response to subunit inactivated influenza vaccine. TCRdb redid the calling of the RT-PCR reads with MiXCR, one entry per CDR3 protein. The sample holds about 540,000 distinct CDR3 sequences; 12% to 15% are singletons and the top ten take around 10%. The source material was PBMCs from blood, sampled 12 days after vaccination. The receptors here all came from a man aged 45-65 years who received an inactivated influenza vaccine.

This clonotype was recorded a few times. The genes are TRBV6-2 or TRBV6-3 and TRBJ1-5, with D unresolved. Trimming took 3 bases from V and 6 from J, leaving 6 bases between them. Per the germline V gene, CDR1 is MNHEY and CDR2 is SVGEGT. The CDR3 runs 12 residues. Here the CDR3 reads CASSYHPQPQHF. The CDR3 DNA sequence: TGTGCCAGCAGTTATCACCCTCAGCCCCAGCATTTT.

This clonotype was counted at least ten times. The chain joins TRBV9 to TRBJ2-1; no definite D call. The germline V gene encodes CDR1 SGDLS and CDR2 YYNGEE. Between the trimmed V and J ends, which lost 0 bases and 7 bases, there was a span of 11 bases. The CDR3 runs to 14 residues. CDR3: CASSVVGFGNEQFF. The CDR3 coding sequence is TGTGCCAGCAGCGTAGTAGGATTTGGGAATGAGCAGTTCTTC.

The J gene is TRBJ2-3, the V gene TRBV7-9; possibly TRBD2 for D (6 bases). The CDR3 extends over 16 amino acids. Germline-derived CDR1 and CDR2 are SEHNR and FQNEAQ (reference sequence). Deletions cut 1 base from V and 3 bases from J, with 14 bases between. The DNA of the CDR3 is TGTGCCAGCAGCTTAGGTCTGGCGGGATATACAGATACGCAGTATTTT. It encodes CASSLGLAGYTDTQYF. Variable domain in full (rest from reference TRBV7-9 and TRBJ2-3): DTGVSQNPRHKITKRGQNVTFRCDPISEHNRLYWYRQTLGQGPEFLTYFQNEAQLEKSRLLSDRFSAERPKGSFSTLEIQRTEQGDSAMYLCASSLGLAGYTDTQYFGPGTRLTVL.

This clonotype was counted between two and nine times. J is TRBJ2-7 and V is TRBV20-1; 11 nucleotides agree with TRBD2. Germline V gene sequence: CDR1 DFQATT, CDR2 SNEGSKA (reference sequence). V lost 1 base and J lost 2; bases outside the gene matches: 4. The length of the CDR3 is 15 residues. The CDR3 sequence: CSARVLAGGTYEQYF. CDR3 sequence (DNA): TGCAGTGCTAGAGTCCTAGCGGGAGGCACCTACGAGCAGTACTTC.

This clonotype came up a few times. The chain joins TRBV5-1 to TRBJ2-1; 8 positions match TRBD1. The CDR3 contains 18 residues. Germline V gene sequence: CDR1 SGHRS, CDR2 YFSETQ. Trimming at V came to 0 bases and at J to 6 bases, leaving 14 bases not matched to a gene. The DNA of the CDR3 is TGCGCCAGCAGCTTGGCAGGGGGCTTTCGGTCCCGCGGCAATGAGCAGTTCTTC. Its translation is CASSLAGGFRSRGNEQFF.

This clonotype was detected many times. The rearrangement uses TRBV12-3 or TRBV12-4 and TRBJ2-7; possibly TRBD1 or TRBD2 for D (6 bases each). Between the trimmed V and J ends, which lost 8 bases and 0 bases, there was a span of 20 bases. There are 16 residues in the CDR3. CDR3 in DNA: TGTGCCAGCGGACTACAGGGCGCTTACTACTCCTACGAGCAGTACTTC. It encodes CASGLQGAYYSYEQYF.

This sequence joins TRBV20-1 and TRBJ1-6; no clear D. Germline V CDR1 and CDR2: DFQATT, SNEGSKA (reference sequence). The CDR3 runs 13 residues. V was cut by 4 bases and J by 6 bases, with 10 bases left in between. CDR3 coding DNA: TGCAGTGCTACCCACAGACTTAATTCACCCCTCCACTTT. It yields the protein CSATHRLNSPLHF.